A selection of T cell receptor beta chains follows, all from one sample in a study of cytomegalovirus exposure and HLA in healthy donors. The protocol was immunoSEQ multiplex PCR, while the TCRdb copy is restricted to in-frame clones and leaves out a portion. The table has 85,000 to 130,000 clones, roughly 77% seen once. Material: PBMCs. These TCRs come from a man aged 35 to 55 in good health and CMV-seronegative. Each CDR3 is given with its conserved first and last residue. D genes are given only for firm matches. The size of a clone is reported for some rows only, either as once, few or many, or as a class for expanded clones.

TRBJ2-7 TRBV7-7 . 13 . CASSLGWADEQYF TGTGCCAGCAGCTTAGGTTGGGCAGACGAGCAGTACTTC
TRBJ2-1 TRBV7-9 . 14 . CASSLVVSYNEQFF TGTGCCAGCAGCTTAGTCGTTAGTTACAATGAGCAGTTCTTC
TRBJ2-5 TRBV4-1 few 14 . CASSQLATQETQYF TGCGCCAGCAGCCAATTAGCGACCCAAGAGACCCAGTACTTC
TRBJ2-3 TRBV4-2 few 15 TRBD2 CASSQRLADTDTQYF TGTGCCAGCAGCCAGCGGCTAGCGGACACAGATACGCAGTATTTT
TRBJ2-7 TRBV5-4 . 14 TRBD1 CASRTGTGLGEQYF TGTGCCAGCAGGACCGGGACAGGGTTGGGCGAGCAGTACTTC
TRBJ2-7 TRBV10-3 . 11 TRBD1 CALGDRDEQYF TGTGCCCTCGGCGACAGGGACGAGCAGTACTTC
TRBJ2-1 TRBV27 . 12 TRBD2 CASRSLAYEQFF TGTGCCAGCAGGTCACTAGCGTATGAGCAGTTCTTC
TRBJ2-7 TRBV2 . 11 . CASTAEGEQYF TGTGCCAGCACGGCCGAGGGCGAGCAGTACTTC
TRBJ2-1 TRBV7-2 few 13 . CASSFTPGNEQFF TGTGCCAGCAGCTTTACCCCCGGGAATGAGCAGTTCTTC
TRBJ2-1 TRBV2 . 14 . CASNTGGGNNEQFF TGTGCCAGCAATACAGGGGGAGGGAACAATGAGCAGTTCTTC
TRBJ2-7 TRBV2 . 14 . CASSTRAGPSAQYF TGTGCCAGCAGTACCCGAGCGGGCCCATCTGCGCAGTACTTC
TRBJ1-4 TRBV27 . 16 . CASSLRATMGWEKLFF TGTGCCAGCAGTTTACGGGCGACTATGGGGTGGGAAAAACTGTTTTTT
TRBJ2-1 TRBV7-9 . 19 . CASSSIRRAGQHSWDEQFF TGTGCCAGCAGCTCGATCCGGCGGGCGGGTCAACATTCTTGGGATGAGCAGTTCTTC
TRBJ2-7 TRBV6-5 . 14 . CASSYSGRGYEQYF TGTGCCAGCAGTTACTCTGGCAGGGGATACGAGCAGTACTTC
TRBJ2-4 TRBV6-1 . 13 . CASSESGKNIQYF TGTGCCAGCAGTGAAAGCGGGAAAAACATTCAGTACTTC
TRBJ1-1 TRBV6-1 . 15 TRBD1 CASIEPGQGSTEAFF TGTGCCAGCATCGAGCCGGGACAGGGGTCGACTGAAGCTTTCTTT
TRBJ2-6 TRBV6-5 . 15 . CATLTASSGANVLTF TGTGCCACCCTGACAGCTTCCTCTGGGGCCAACGTCCTGACTTTC
TRBJ2-1 TRBV5-1 . 16 . CASSLAPTGNYNEQFF TGCGCCAGCAGCTTGGCTCCTACAGGAAACTACAATGAGCAGTTCTTC
TRBJ1-4 TRBV19 . 15 . CASSKWTDYNEKLFF TGTGCCAGTAGTAAATGGACAGACTACAATGAAAAACTGTTTTTT
TRBJ2-3 TRBV7-3 . 14 TRBD2 CASSSSGGRDTQYF TGTGCCAGCAGCTCGAGCGGGGGGAGGGATACGCAGTATTTT
TRBJ1-2 TRBV4-1 . 14 . CASSQLQGNYGYTF TGCGCCAGCAGCCAACTACAGGGCAACTATGGCTACACCTTC
TRBJ2-3 TRBV5-1 . 15 . CASSLPGGRTDTQYF TGCGCCAGCAGCTTGCCGGGGGGCCGCACAGATACGCAGTATTTT
TRBJ2-2 TRBV9 . 15 . CASSVELMNTGELFF TGTGCCAGCAGCGTAGAACTTATGAACACCGGGGAGCTGTTTTTT
TRBJ2-3 TRBV13 . 16 TRBD2 CASSDSGGGDRNTQYF TGTGCCAGCAGCGATAGCGGGGGAGGGGATAGAAATACGCAGTATTTT
TRBJ2-3 TRBV5-4 few 16 TRBD2 CASSSAGGRGTDTQYF TGTGCCAGCAGCTCAGCGGGGGGGCGTGGCACAGATACGCAGTATTTT
TRBJ1-2 TRBV6-1 . 15 TRBD1 CASSESGQGGYGYTF TGTGCCAGCAGTGAATCCGGACAGGGGGGCTATGGCTACACCTTC
TRBJ1-2 TRBV2 . 15 . CASSVSGVYDYGYTF TGTGCCAGCAGTGTCTCGGGGGTGTATGACTATGGCTACACCTTC
TRBJ2-7 TRBV4-1 medium-sized 15 TRBD2 CASSQESGGRYEQYF TGCGCCAGCAGCCAAGAAAGCGGGGGCCGATACGAGCAGTACTTC
TRBJ2-7 TRBV18 . 14 TRBD1 CASSLRQGDYEQYF TGTGCCAGCTCACTTAGACAGGGTGACTACGAGCAGTACTTC
TRBJ2-7 TRBV5-1 few 14 . CASSLPGTSLEQYF TGCGCCAGCAGCTTGCCCGGGACATCGCTCGAGCAGTACTTC
TRBJ2-5 TRBV7-9 . 18 TRBD2 CASSLSDRLAGAQETQYF TGTGCCAGCAGCTTAAGTGACCGACTAGCGGGGGCTCAAGAGACCCAGTACTTC
TRBJ2-2 TRBV7-9 . 16 . CASSSPAGDVTGELFF TGTGCCAGCAGCTCCCCCGCAGGGGACGTCACCGGGGAGCTGTTTTTT
TRBJ2-2 TRBV7-2 once 12 . CASSLYTGELFF TGTGCCAGCAGCCTCTATACCGGGGAGCTGTTTTTT
TRBJ2-3 TRBV5-1 . 14 . CASSQDSTTDTQYF TGCGCCAGCAGCCAGGACAGTACCACAGATACGCAGTATTTT
TRBJ1-6 TRBV1 . 15 . CTSQETGKDNSPLHF TGCACCAGCCAAGAGACGGGGAAAGATAATTCACCCCTCCACTTT
TRBJ1-5 TRBV6-1 . 14 . CASSVQGSNQPQHF TGTGCCAGCAGTGTGCAGGGGAGCAATCAGCCCCAGCATTTT
TRBJ2-7 TRBV12-5 . 14 TRBD1 CASGLGQGVAEQYF TGTGCTAGTGGTTTGGGACAGGGGGTGGCCGAGCAGTACTTC
TRBJ1-1 TRBV30 . 15 . CAWSVLQGGNTEAFF TGTGCCTGGAGTGTACTACAAGGCGGGAACACTGAAGCTTTCTTT
TRBJ2-1 TRBV5-1 . 15 . CASSAAGQSGGEQFF TGCGCCAGCAGCGCGGCGGGACAGTCCGGGGGTGAGCAGTTCTTC
TRBJ2-7 TRBV2 . 14 . CASRFGLSSYEQYF TGTGCCAGCAGGTTCGGACTGAGCTCCTACGAGCAGTACTTC
TRBJ2-1 TRBV7-9 . 15 . CASSSSFLERNEQFF TGTGCCAGCAGCTCTAGCTTCCTCGAGAGAAATGAGCAGTTCTTC
TRBJ2-3 TRBV10-3 . 16 TRBD1 CAISGAPRDRGDTQYF TGTGCCATCAGCGGTGCCCCCCGGGACAGGGGGGATACGCAGTATTTT
TRBJ2-6 TRBV19 few 18 . CASSSTGGGRAGANVLTF TGTGCCAGTAGTTCAACCGGCGGGGGCAGGGCTGGGGCCAACGTCCTGACTTTC
TRBJ2-1 TRBV7-3 . 17 TRBD2 CASSRIGGGAPYNEQFF TGTGCCAGCAGCCGCATCGGCGGGGGGGCCCCCTACAATGAGCAGTTCTTC
TRBJ2-1 TRBV4-2 . 16 . CASSQGLGQIPGEQFF TGTGCCAGCAGCCAGGGATTGGGACAAATCCCGGGTGAGCAGTTCTTC
TRBJ2-3 TRBV2 . 15 TRBD2 CASREGLAGADTQYF TGTGCCAGCAGGGAGGGACTAGCGGGGGCAGATACGCAGTATTTT
TRBJ2-7 TRBV7-2 . 14 . CASSVTIGLLEQYF TGTGCCAGCAGCGTCACGATCGGGTTACTCGAGCAGTACTTC